This T cell receptor beta chain is from a study (dated by TCRdb to the mid-2010s). Per the germline V gene, SGHTA is the CDR1 and FQGTGA is the CDR2. Spanning cysteine to phenylalanine, the CDR3 consists of 16 amino acids. Left in the record is the CDR3 DNA by itself, 48 bases read in frame from the first base. Trimming accounts for 1 base at V and 7 bases at J, while the number of junction bases matched to no gene is 9. This clonotype has only a few counts. The target of this receptor is not known. Base-call qualities are not available, and no considerably larger clone is one nucleotide away. Library preparation was by RT-PCR. TCRdb names Illumina MiSeq as the instrument used. The raw public data were reprocessed by TCRdb itself: fastp quality trimming at Q25, MiXCR clonotype calling, in-frame beta chains only. Each record represents a unique CDR3 protein, reported with the most common genes and DNA among its rows. This sample holds about 700,000 distinct CDR3 sequences; over 12% were observed only once. In total, the top ten clones hold roughly 4% of the sample.

Specimen: memory CD4+ T cells from blood. The clonotype originates from a female donor in good health, serving as a healthy control. The sequence links TRBV7-3 to TRBJ1-2; TRBD1 lines up with 10 middle nucleotides. The sequenced DNA: TGTGCCAGCAGCTTAAACCCCGGGACAGGGGTTCTTGGCTACACCTTC. Its product reads: CASSLNPGTGVLGYTF.